These 22 T cell receptor beta chains came from one sample sequenced in a study of cytomegalovirus exposure and HLA in healthy donors (dated by TCRdb to about 2017). Receptors were amplified or captured by the immunoSEQ multiplex PCR assay. Held by TCRdb, this immuneACCESS table contains in-frame sequences only and omits some clones. Under half of the omission traces to an unresolved V gene where checked; the cause of the rest is unknown. The sample has some 70,000 clones on record, around four fifths of them singletons. Together, the top ten hold about 3% of the sample. Sequencing input: PBMCs. Every receptor here comes from a young man in good health and CMV-seronegative.

The chain links TRBV7-3 to TRBJ1-1; 10 bases are a match to TRBD1. Trimming took 5 bases from V and 0 from J; bases not matched to a gene: 3. There are 15 residues in the CDR3. Germline loops: CDR1 SGHTA, CDR2 FQGTGA. The DNA of the CDR3 is TGTGCCAGCAGCATCGGGACAGGGGTGAACACTGAAGCTTTCTTT. Protein product: CASSIGTGVNTEAFF.

In its sample, this clone was seen once. The genes are TRBV11-2 and TRBJ1-6; 8 bases are a match to TRBD1. Germline V gives CDR1 SGHAT, CDR2 FQNNGV. Germline trimming cut 2 bases from V and 6 bases from J; bases unmatched to any gene: 3. CDR3 size: 15 residues. The chain's CDR3 is CASSLQQGGNSPLHF. CDR3 bases: TGTGCCAGCAGCTTACAACAGGGGGGTAATTCACCCCTCCACTTT.

Many counts were recorded for this clone. The CDR3 DNA reads TGTGCCAGCTCACCGCGGGGGGGCCTGTCGGATACGCAGTATTTT. This sequence encodes CASSPRGGLSDTQYF. The rearrangement uses TRBV18 and TRBJ2-3; 9 bases align to TRBD2. The CDR3 consists of 15 residues. The J segment lost 6 bases and the V segment lost 3 bases, leaving 7 bases of the junction unmatched. Looked up from germline, CDR1 is KGHSH and CDR2 is LQKENI.

The chain joins TRBV9 to TRBJ2-4; the match to TRBD2 covers 7 bases. This CDR3 region has 15 residues. V lost 4 bases to trimming and J lost 0 bases; unmatched junction nucleotides: 4. Germline loops: CDR1 SGDLS, CDR2 YYNGEE. The CDR3 is CASSRPGGAKNIQYF. CDR3 DNA: TGTGCCAGCAGCCGTCCGGGGGGAGCCAAAAACATTCAGTACTTC. Full variable domain (remainder filled in from reference TRBV9 and TRBJ2-4): DSGVTQTPKHLITATGQRVTLRCSPRSGDLSVYWYQQSLDQGLQFLIQYYNGEERAKGNILERFSAQQFPDLHSELNLSSLELGDSALYFCASSRPGGAKNIQYFGAGTRLSVL.

This sequence joins TRBV2 and TRBJ2-3; D possibly corresponds to TRBD2 (6 bases). Germline CDR1 is SNHLY and CDR2 is FYNNEI. Trimming removed 6 bases from V and 0 bases from J, with 13 bases in between. CDR3 size: 15 residues. The CDR3 loop reads CASRVLATSTDTQYF. CDR3 nucleotides: TGTGCCAGCAGGGTACTAGCTACTAGCACAGATACGCAGTATTTT. The whole variable domain, filled in from reference TRBV2 and TRBJ2-3, reads EPEVTQTPSHQVTQMGQEVILRCVPISNHLYFYWYRQILGQKVEFLVSFYNNEISEKSEIFDDQFSVERPDGSNFTLKIRSTKLEDSAMYFCASRVLATSTDTQYFGPGTRLTVL.

This clone was seen only a few times. J is TRBJ1-6 and V is TRBV7-3; D is unclear. Trimming took 0 bases from V and 7 from J, leaving 13 bases between them. CDR1 is SGHTA, CDR2 FQGTGA, per germline. The CDR3 runs to 16 residues. The CDR3 is CASSLTPAGNNSPLHF. CDR3 DNA: TGTGCCAGCAGCTTAACACCGGCCGGGAACAATTCACCCCTCCACTTT.

The chain employs TRBV27 and TRBJ2-1, with 9 bases identical to TRBD2. With 0 bases clipped from V and 2 bases from J, the junction kept 2 bases outside the gene matches. Looked up from germline, CDR1 is MNHEY and CDR2 is SMNVEV (reference sequence). The CDR3 consists of 16 residues. The CDR3 spells CASSLSKRGAYNEQFF. The DNA of the CDR3 is TGTGCCAGCAGTTTATCGAAGCGGGGGGCCTACAATGAGCAGTTCTTC.

The rearrangement links TRBV9 to TRBJ1-2, with D unresolved. CDR3 length equals 15 residues. Germline CDR1 reads SGDLS; CDR2 reads YYNGEE. Trimming pared 0 bases from V and 5 bases from J, leaving 14 bases between. CDR3 DNA: TGTGCCAGCAGCGTAGTGGGTTCGCGGCTTTATGGCTACACCTTC. This gives the protein CASSVVGSRLYGYTF.

J is TRBJ2-7 and V is TRBV27; the match to TRBD2 covers 8 bases. The CDR3 has 16 amino acids. V was clipped by 3 bases and J by 3 bases; unmatched bases: 10. The germline V gene has CDR1 MNHEY and CDR2 SMNVEV (reference sequence). The CDR3: CASSFAPGTRDYEQYF. The CDR3 DNA reads TGTGCCAGCAGTTTCGCCCCTGGGACTAGAGACTACGAGCAGTACTTC.

The gene calls are TRBV6-1 and TRBJ2-1; tentatively, D is TRBD2 (6 bases). The V gene's germline CDR1 is MNHNS and CDR2 SASEGT. V was pared by 2 bases and J by 10 bases, with 18 bases between. This CDR3 region has 15 residues. As DNA, the CDR3 is TGTGCCAGCAGTGAAATCGGGGGACGCGTAGGCGAGCAGTTCTTC. This encodes CASSEIGGRVGEQFF.

The chain has TRBV5-6 and TRBJ2-4, with D perhaps TRBD2 (5 bases). In germline, CDR1 is SGHDT, CDR2 YYEEEE. The CDR3 totals 15 residues. V was trimmed by 4 bases and J by 1 base, leaving 12 bases between them. DNA for the CDR3: TGTGCCAGCAGCGGACGGGGTGCGGCCAAAAACATTCAGTACTTC. Its protein is CASSGRGAAKNIQYF. Drawing the rest from reference TRBV5-6 and TRBJ2-4, the complete variable domain is DAGVTQSPTHLIKTRGQQVTLRCSPKSGHDTVSWYQQALGQGPQFIFQYYEEEERQRGNFPDRFSGHQFPNYSSELNVNALLLGDSALYLCASSGRGAAKNIQYFGAGTRLSVL.

This clone has just a few counts. The chain employs TRBV5-1 and TRBJ2-2; 14 nucleotides line up with TRBD2. This CDR3 contains 17 residues. The ends lost 2 bases at V and 5 bases at J; junction bases unmatched: 5. Germline V lookup: CDR1 SGHRS, CDR2 YFSETQ. The CDR3 loop is CASSLFGTSGSTGELFF. CDR3 DNA sequence: TGCGCCAGCAGCTTATTTGGGACTAGCGGGAGTACCGGGGAGCTGTTTTTT.

This clone came up a few times. The chain joins TRBV5-4 to TRBJ1-1; D ambiguous. V was cut by 4 bases and J by 6 bases, with 16 bases left in between. The CDR3 has 14 amino acids. The germline CDR1 and CDR2 sequences are SGHNT and YYREEE (reference sequence). CDR3 nucleotide sequence: TGTGCCAGCAGCCGGCCAGAGGGAAGCCCTGAAGCTTTCTTT. Translating gives CASSRPEGSPEAFF.

V usage is TRBV9 and J usage is TRBJ1-4, with D maybe TRBD1 (5 bases). The CDR3 totals 15 residues. V was pared by 2 bases and J by 7 bases, with 15 bases between. Germline V CDR1 and CDR2: SGDLS, YYNGEE. The CDR3 DNA sequence: TGTGCCAGCAGCGTTGGAGGGGCTCACAGTGAAAAACTGTTTTTT. Residues: CASSVGGAHSEKLFF.

This clone was seen just once. CDR3 residues: CASSQDRAAGELSEQFF. The CDR3 nucleotides read TGCGCCAGCAGCCAAGATCGGGCAGCGGGGGAATTGAGTGAGCAGTTCTTC. The chain recombines TRBV4-3 with TRBJ2-1; 8 nucleotides line up with TRBD2. CDR3 size: 17 residues. Trimming took 0 bases from V and 9 from J; bases not matched to a gene: 13. The germline CDR1 and CDR2 sequences are LGHNA and YSLEER.

This chain links TRBV29-1 with TRBJ1-1; 10 bases line up with TRBD1. Trimming at V came to 6 bases and at J to 1 base, leaving 8 bases not matched to a gene. Germline CDR1 SQVTM, CDR2 ANQGSEA. The CDR3 runs 15 residues. The CDR3: CSVAPGQGPNTEAFF. In nucleotides, the CDR3 is TGCAGCGTAGCCCCGGGACAGGGGCCGAACACTGAAGCTTTCTTT. The complete variable domain, with remaining parts taken from reference TRBV29-1 and TRBJ1-1, reads SAVISQKPSRDICQRGTSLTIQCQVDSQVTMMFWYRQQPGQSLTLIATANQGSEATYESGFVIDKFPISRPNLTFSTLTVSNMSPEDSSIYLCSVAPGQGPNTEAFFGQGTRLTVV.

This clone is a singleton in its sample. The J gene is TRBJ1-4, the V gene TRBV27; 7 positions match TRBD1. V was pared by 6 bases and J by 5 bases, with 9 bases of the junction left unmatched. This CDR3 contains 15 residues. CDR1 and CDR2 (germline): MNHEY, SMNVEV (reference sequence). Here the CDR3 reads CASRLTGQLNEKLFF. In nucleotides, the CDR3 is TGTGCCAGCAGATTAACGGGACAGTTAAATGAAAAACTGTTTTTT.

The V and J genes are TRBV29-1 and TRBJ2-7; possibly TRBD2 for D (5 bases). The germline CDR1 and CDR2 sequences are SQVTM and ANQGSEA. The length of the CDR3 is 13 residues. Trimming took 2 bases from V and 2 from J, leaving 10 bases between them. CDR3 sequence (DNA): TGCAGCGTTGAACAGACTACTCCCTACGAGCAGTACTTC. It is translated as CSVEQTTPYEQYF.

CDR3 DNA sequence: TGTGCCAGCAGCTCTTCTAGCACAGATACGCAGTATTTT. Protein product: CASSSSSTDTQYF. The V gene is TRBV5-4, the J gene TRBJ2-3; D unclear. The germline V and J ends were trimmed by 3 bases and 0 bases, with 5 bases remaining between them. Germline CDR1 SGHNT, CDR2 YYREEE (reference sequence). The length of the CDR3 is 13 residues.

The chain uses TRBV4-3 and TRBJ2-7, with 8 bases that match TRBD2. In germline, CDR1 is LGHNA, CDR2 YSLEER. The CDR3 spans 15 residues. V dropped 0 bases and J dropped 2; count of bases not matched to a gene: 3. CDR3 coding DNA: TGCGCCAGCAGCCAAGATACTAGCGGTACCTACGAGCAGTACTTC. This sequence encodes CASSQDTSGTYEQYF.

The rearrangement links TRBV5-1 to TRBJ1-4; 7 positions agree with TRBD1. The CDR3 extends over 17 amino acids. The trim removed 1 base at V and 0 bases at J, leaving 6 bases unmatched. The germline V gene encodes CDR1 SGHRS and CDR2 YFSETQ. CDR3 amino acids: CASSLLGRGSTNEKLFF. CDR3 DNA sequence: TGCGCCAGCAGCTTGTTGGGCAGGGGGTCAACTAATGAAAAACTGTTTTTT.

V is TRBV2 and J is TRBJ2-5; D is unresolved. The CDR3 is made up of 15 amino acids. Deletions cut 4 bases from V and 1 base from J, with 13 bases between. Germline assignment: CDR1 SNHLY and CDR2 FYNNEI. The CDR3 loop is CASSAPTYLQETQYF. The CDR3 DNA sequence: TGTGCCAGCAGTGCCCCGACTTACCTCCAAGAGACCCAGTACTTC.